The 16 T cell receptor beta chains below come from one sample, sequenced in a study of graft-versus-host responses after intestinal transplantation. The method was immunoSEQ multiplex PCR; TCRdb's version includes in-frame clones alone and lacks a portion of them. This table holds approximately 63,000 clones, roughly 89% found once. Once graft tissue had been processed, intraepithelial and lamina propria lymphocytes were released. The sequencing used ileum tissue, collected 350 to 400 days after transplant. The origin of the receptors is a human patient who received an intestinal transplant, so some T cells may come from the graft donor.

A word on this clone: The junction and the germline gene differ at one end; a read error may be behind it. The chain is built from TRBV4-1 and TRBJ2-1, with D possibly TRBD1 on 6 matching bases. Germline CDR1 MGHRA, CDR2 YSYEKL. The CDR3 runs 15 residues. The DNA for the CDR3 is TGCGCCAGCAGCCAAGTTGACAGGAATTACAATCAGCAGTTCTTC. Amino acids: CASSQVDRNYNQQFF.

This rearrangement joins TRBV7-9 to TRBJ2-5; D unresolved. This CDR3 contains 13 residues. Per germline, CDR1 SEHNR and CDR2 FQNEAQ (reference sequence). Trimming took 6 bases from V and 5 from J, leaving 13 bases between them. The CDR3, as DNA: TGTGCCAGCAGGTTGCGAAGGTTGGAGACCCAGTACTTC. Amino acid sequence: CASRLRRLETQYF.

The chain has TRBV29-1 and TRBJ2-7, with 7 bases matching TRBD1. V was clipped by 6 bases and J by 4 bases; unmatched bases: 12. The CDR3 covers 14 residues. Germline V gene data show CDR1 as SQVTM and CDR2 as ANQGSEA. The CDR3 region is CSVVPGAGGYEQYF. DNA of the CDR3: TGCAGCGTAGTCCCCGGGGCAGGGGGTTACGAGCAGTACTTC.

J is TRBJ2-1 and V is TRBV7-3; D is possibly TRBD2 (6 bases). This CDR3 spans 15 amino acids. The ends were cut back, 5 bases at V and 0 bases at J, with 11 bases in the middle. The germline V gene encodes CDR1 SGHTA and CDR2 FQGTGA. For the CDR3, the DNA is TGTGCCAGCAGCGCGTACGGGGGCTCCTACAATGAGCAGTTCTTC. Protein sequence: CASSAYGGSYNEQFF.

The genes are TRBV15 and TRBJ1-4; D possibly corresponds to TRBD1 (5 bases). Germline V lookup: CDR1 LNHNV, CDR2 YYDKDF (reference sequence). V lost 8 bases to trimming and J lost 0 bases, with 13 bases between them. The CDR3 loop spans 15 amino acids. The CDR3 protein is CATSLLGPTNEKLFF. CDR3 DNA: TGTGCCACCTCTTTATTGGGACCAACTAATGAAAAACTGTTTTTT.

This clone came up a few times. The CDR3 region has the DNA TGCAGCGTTGCGCAGGGGGCGTCTGGAAATCAGCCCCAGCATTTT. Its protein is CSVAQGASGNQPQHF. The V and J genes are TRBV29-1 and TRBJ1-5; TRBD1 matches at 8 bases. The V gene end was trimmed by 4 bases and the J gene end by 4 bases; junction bases not matched to a gene: 9. Germline assignment: CDR1 SQVTM and CDR2 ANQGSEA. The CDR3 is 15 residues long.

This chain joins TRBV4-2 and TRBJ2-7, with TRBD2 matching over 9 bases. This CDR3 spans 18 amino acids. The germline CDR1 and CDR2 sequences are LGHNA and YNFKEQ. V trimming: 4 bases; J trimming: 5 bases; junction bases outside the gene matches: 18. The CDR3 DNA reads as TGTGCCAGCAGCCTCAGACCTTTCGCGGGGGGGCAAGGTGACGAGCAGTACTTC. This sequence encodes CASSLRPFAGGQGDEQYF.

This clone was counted once. The genes are TRBV4-1 and TRBJ2-3; D not certain. From germline, CDR1 is MGHRA and CDR2 YSYEKL. CDR3 size: 13 residues. V lost 3 bases, J lost 4 bases, and 8 bases lay in between. CDR3 amino acids: CASSQGFADTQYF. The CDR3 DNA reads as TGCGCCAGCAGCCAGGGGTTTGCAGATACGCAGTATTTT.

The chain combines TRBV4-1 with TRBJ2-7; D could derive from TRBD1 or TRBD2 (5 bases each). CDR3 length equals 14 residues. Germline values: CDR1 MGHRA, CDR2 YSYEKL. The V end was cut by 4 bases, the J end by 3 bases, with 13 bases between. As DNA, the CDR3 is TGCGCCAGCAGCCCCCGGGACGGAGACTACGAGCAGTACTTC. This codes for CASSPRDGDYEQYF.

This chain links TRBV7-2 with TRBJ2-3, with 7 bases aligning to TRBD1. The ends lost 1 base at V and 2 bases at J; junction bases unmatched: 9. This CDR3 contains 17 residues. Germline V gene lookup returns CDR1 SGHTA and CDR2 FQGNSA. CDR3 protein: CASSLVAPDRVTDTQYF. The CDR3 DNA reads TGTGCCAGCAGCTTAGTAGCGCCCGACAGGGTCACAGATACGCAGTATTTT. Combining the CDR3 with reference TRBV7-2 and TRBJ2-3 gives the whole variable domain GAGVSQSPSNKVTEKGKDVELRCDPISGHTALYWYRQSLGQGLEFLIYFQGNSAPDKSGLPSDRFSAERTGGSVSTLTIQRTQQEDSAVYLCASSLVAPDRVTDTQYFGPGTRLTVL.

The V gene is TRBV4-1, the J gene TRBJ2-7; D is ambiguous. The CDR3 has 18 residues. CDR1 is MGHRA, CDR2 YSYEKL, per germline. Trimming took off 0 bases at V and 2 bases at J, with 20 bases between the two ends. As DNA, the CDR3 is TGCGCCAGCAGCCAAGATCAATGGATTAGGAAAGGAACCTACGAGCAGTACTTC. The encoded protein is CASSQDQWIRKGTYEQYF.

Of note for this clone: The germline gene is not matched at one end of the junction; a read error may be the cause. The genes are TRBV10-3 and TRBJ1-5; D unresolved. CDR1 and CDR2 from the germline V gene are ENHRY and SYGVKD. The CDR3 loop spans 14 amino acids. The CDR3 protein is CAIMDPGPNQPRHF. For the CDR3, the DNA is TGTGCCATCATGGACCCTGGACCCAATCAGCCCCGGCATTTT.

This chain links TRBV2 with TRBJ2-7, with 8 nucleotides matching TRBD1. CDR3 length: 13 amino acids. CDR1 is SNHLY and CDR2 is FYNNEI in the germline V gene. J lost 1 base, V lost 4 bases, and 0 bases had no gene match. The DNA of the CDR3 is TGTGCCAGCAGTGGGACAGGGTCCTACGAGCAGTACTTC. Protein sequence: CASSGTGSYEQYF.

This sequence joins TRBV4-1 and TRBJ2-2, with a weak D call TRBD2 (5 bases). Germline CDR1 reads MGHRA; CDR2 reads YSYEKL. The CDR3 spans 13 residues. V lost 1 base and J lost 9, with 9 bases in between. CDR3 sequence reads: CASSQAEAWELFF. CDR3 nucleotide sequence: TGCGCCAGCAGCCAAGCGGAGGCGTGGGAGCTGTTTTTT.

Only one count was recorded for this clone. Written as DNA, the CDR3 is TGTGCCAGCAGTTTATTCACAGGGTCTGGCACAGATACGCAGTATTTT. Translated: CASSLFTGSGTDTQYF. The chain links TRBV28 to TRBJ2-3; a possible D gene is TRBD1 (6 bases). V lost 1 base to trimming and J lost 1 base, with 12 bases between them. This CDR3 is 16 amino acids long. The germline V gene has CDR1 MDHEN and CDR2 SYDVKM.

V usage is TRBV6-1 and J usage is TRBJ2-7; TRBD1 matches at 7 bases. Per the germline V gene, CDR1 is MNHNS and CDR2 is SASEGT. The CDR3 runs to 18 residues. With 2 bases clipped from V and 6 bases from J, the junction kept 19 bases outside the gene matches. The CDR3 DNA sequence: TGTGCCAGCAGTGAAACGACAGGGATTATTGCCCTCCCTTTCGAGCAGTACTTC. Its protein is CASSETTGIIALPFEQYF.